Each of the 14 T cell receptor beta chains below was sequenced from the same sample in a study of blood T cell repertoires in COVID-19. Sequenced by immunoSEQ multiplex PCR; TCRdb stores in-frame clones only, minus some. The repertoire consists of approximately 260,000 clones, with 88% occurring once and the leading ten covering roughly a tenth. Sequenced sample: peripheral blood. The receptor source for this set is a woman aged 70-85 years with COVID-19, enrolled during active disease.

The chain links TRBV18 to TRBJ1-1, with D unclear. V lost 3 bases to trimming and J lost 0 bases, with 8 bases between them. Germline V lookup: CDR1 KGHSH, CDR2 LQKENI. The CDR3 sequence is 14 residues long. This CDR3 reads CASSPPGMNTEAFF. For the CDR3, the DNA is TGTGCCAGCTCACCCCCGGGAATGAACACTGAAGCTTTCTTT.

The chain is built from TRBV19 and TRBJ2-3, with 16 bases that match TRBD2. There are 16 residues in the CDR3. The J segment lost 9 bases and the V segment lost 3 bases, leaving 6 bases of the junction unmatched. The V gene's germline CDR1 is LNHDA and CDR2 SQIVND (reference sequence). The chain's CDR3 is CASSIGTSGRAGTQYF. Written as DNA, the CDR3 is TGTGCCAGTAGTATTGGGACTAGCGGGAGGGCGGGCACGCAGTATTTT.

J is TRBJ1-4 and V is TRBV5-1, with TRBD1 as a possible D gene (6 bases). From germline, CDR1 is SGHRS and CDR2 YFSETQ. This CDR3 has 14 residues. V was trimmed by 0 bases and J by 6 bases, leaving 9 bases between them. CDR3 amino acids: CASSLASGDEKLFF. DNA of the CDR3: TGCGCCAGCAGCTTGGCTTCAGGGGATGAAAAACTGTTTTTT.

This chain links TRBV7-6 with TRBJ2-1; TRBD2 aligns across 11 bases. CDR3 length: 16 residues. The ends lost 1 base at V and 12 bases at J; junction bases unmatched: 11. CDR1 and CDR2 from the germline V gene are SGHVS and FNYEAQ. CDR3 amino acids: CASSLDVAGGPLRQFF. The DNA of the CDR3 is TGTGCCAGCAGCTTAGACGTAGCGGGAGGGCCACTGAGGCAGTTCTTC. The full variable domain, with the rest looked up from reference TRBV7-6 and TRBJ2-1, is GAGVSQSPRYKVTKRGQDVALRCDPISGHVSLYWYRQALGQGPEFLTYFNYEAQQDKSGLPNDRFSAERPEGSISTLTIQRTEQRDSAMYRCASSLDVAGGPLRQFFGPGTRLTVL.

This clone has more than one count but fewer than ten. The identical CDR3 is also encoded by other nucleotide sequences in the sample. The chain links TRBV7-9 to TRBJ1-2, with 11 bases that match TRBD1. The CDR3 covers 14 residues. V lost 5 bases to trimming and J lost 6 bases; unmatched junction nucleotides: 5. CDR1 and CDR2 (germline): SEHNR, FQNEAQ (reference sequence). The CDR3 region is CASSPPGQGDGYTF. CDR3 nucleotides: TGTGCCAGCAGCCCACCGGGACAGGGGGATGGCTACACCTTC.

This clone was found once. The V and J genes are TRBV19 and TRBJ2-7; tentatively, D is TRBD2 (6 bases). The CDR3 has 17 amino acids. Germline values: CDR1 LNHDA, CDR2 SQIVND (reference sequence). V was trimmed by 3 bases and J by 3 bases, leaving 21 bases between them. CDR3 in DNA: TGTGCCAGTAGTATTCCGAGAAGGGGACTGCAAGACTACGAGCAGTACTTC. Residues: CASSIPRRGLQDYEQYF.

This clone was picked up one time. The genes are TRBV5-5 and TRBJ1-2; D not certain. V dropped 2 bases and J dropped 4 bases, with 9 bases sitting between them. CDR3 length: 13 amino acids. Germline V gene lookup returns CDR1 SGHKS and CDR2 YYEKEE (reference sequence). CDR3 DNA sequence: TGTGCCAGCAGCTTAGACAACTTCTATGGCTACACCTTC. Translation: CASSLDNFYGYTF.

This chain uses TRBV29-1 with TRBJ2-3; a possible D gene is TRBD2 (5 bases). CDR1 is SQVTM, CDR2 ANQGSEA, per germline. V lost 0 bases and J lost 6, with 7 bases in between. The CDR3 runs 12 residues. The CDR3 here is CSVEERRDTQYF. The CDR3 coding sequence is TGCAGCGTTGAAGAGCGGAGGGATACGCAGTATTTT.

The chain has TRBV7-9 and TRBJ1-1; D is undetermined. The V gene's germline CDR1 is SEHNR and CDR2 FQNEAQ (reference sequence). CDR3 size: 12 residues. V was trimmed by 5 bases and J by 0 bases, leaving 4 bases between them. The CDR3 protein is CASSPLNTEAFF. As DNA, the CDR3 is TGTGCCAGCAGCCCCTTGAACACTGAAGCTTTCTTT.

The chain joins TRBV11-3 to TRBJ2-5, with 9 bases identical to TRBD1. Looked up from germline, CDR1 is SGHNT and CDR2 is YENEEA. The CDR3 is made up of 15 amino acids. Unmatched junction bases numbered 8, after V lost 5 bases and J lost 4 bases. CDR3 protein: CASSPRVGQGETQYF. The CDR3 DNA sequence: TGTGCCAGCAGCCCAAGAGTGGGACAGGGAGAGACCCAGTACTTC.

CDR3 nucleotide sequence: TGTGCCAGCAGCTTATCGGAGACGGCTTACGAGCAGTACTTC. This sequence encodes CASSLSETAYEQYF. The J gene is TRBJ2-7, the V gene TRBV7-9; no clear D. V was pared by 2 bases and J by 4 bases, with 12 bases between. The CDR3 totals 14 residues. The V gene's germline CDR1 is SEHNR and CDR2 FQNEAQ (reference sequence).

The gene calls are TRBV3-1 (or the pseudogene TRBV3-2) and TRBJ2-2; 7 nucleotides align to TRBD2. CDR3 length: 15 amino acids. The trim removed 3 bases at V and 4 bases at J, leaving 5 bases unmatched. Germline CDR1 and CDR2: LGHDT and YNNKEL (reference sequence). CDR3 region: CASSHRAGVTGELFF. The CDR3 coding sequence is TGTGCCAGCAGCCACCGCGCGGGAGTCACCGGGGAGCTGTTTTTT.

The CDR3, as DNA: TGTGCCTGGAAATTAGGCAGGGCCCCTAACTATGGCTACACCTTC. Its protein is CAWKLGRAPNYGYTF. The gene calls are TRBV30 and TRBJ1-2, with a weak D call TRBD1 (5 bases). With 4 bases removed from V and 0 bases from J, the gap between germline ends came to 15 bases. The CDR3 sequence is 15 residues long. CDR1 is GTSNPN and CDR2 is SVGIG in the germline V gene (reference sequence).

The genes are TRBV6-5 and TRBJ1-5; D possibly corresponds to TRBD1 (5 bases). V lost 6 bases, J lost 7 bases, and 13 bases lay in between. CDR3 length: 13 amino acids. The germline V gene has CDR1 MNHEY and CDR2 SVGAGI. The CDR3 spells CASRFDRLQPQHF. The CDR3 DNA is TGTGCCAGCAGGTTCGACAGATTACAGCCCCAGCATTTT.